This entry lists 24 T cell receptor beta chains sequenced from one sample in a study of cytomegalovirus exposure and HLA in healthy donors. PCR amplification relied on 60 Vbeta primers (plus 13 Jbeta primers). Assay: immunoSEQ multiplex PCR; the TCRdb copy retains only in-frame clones and omits some. The sample records some 130,000 clones, 77% being singletons. Sequencing was done on a sample of PBMCs. These receptor sequences come from a male donor in good health and CMV-seropositive.

The rearrangement links TRBV6-5 to TRBJ2-5; 7 bases align to TRBD1. The CDR3 sequence is 16 residues long. The V segment lost 4 bases and the J segment 4 bases; nucleotides outside the gene matches: 12. Germline CDR1 and CDR2: MNHEY and SVGAGI. The DNA for the CDR3 is TGTGCCAGCAGTTCCCCGTACAGGGGATCTGGAGAGACCCAGTACTTC. This sequence encodes CASSSPYRGSGETQYF.

The chain recombines TRBV2 with TRBJ2-2; D uncertain. Looked up from germline, CDR1 is SNHLY and CDR2 is FYNNEI. CDR3 size: 14 residues. V was cut by 2 bases and J by 3 bases, with 7 bases left in between. CDR3 sequence reads: CASSELAYTGELFF. CDR3 sequence (DNA): TGTGCCAGCAGTGAATTGGCTTACACCGGGGAGCTGTTTTTT.

This chain uses TRBV9 with TRBJ2-5; the D is unclear. Deletions cut 4 bases from V and 5 bases from J, with 9 bases between. The length of the CDR3 is 12 residues. From germline, CDR1 is SGDLS and CDR2 YYNGEE. Here the CDR3 reads CASSPGEETQYF. In DNA, the CDR3 is TGTGCCAGCAGCCCCGGAGAGGAGACCCAGTACTTC.

This clone was seen more than once but under ten times. J is TRBJ2-5 and V is TRBV6-5; 8 bases map to TRBD1. The V segment lost 4 bases and the J segment 4 bases; nucleotides outside the gene matches: 11. The CDR3 sequence is 16 residues long. Germline loops: CDR1 MNHEY, CDR2 SVGAGI. CDR3 in DNA: TGTGCCAGCAGTTTTACAACAGGGGGAAGAGGAGAGACCCAGTACTTC. Residues: CASSFTTGGRGETQYF.

This sequence joins TRBV7-6 and TRBJ2-3, with 11 bases that match TRBD1. Germline CDR1 SGHVS, CDR2 FNYEAQ. The CDR3 is made up of 14 amino acids. Losses at the gene ends were 3 bases for V and 7 bases for J; bases not matched to a gene: 3. CDR3 amino acids: CASSLGQGENTQYF. DNA of the CDR3: TGTGCCAGCAGCTTGGGACAGGGGGAAAATACGCAGTATTTT. The whole variable domain, remainder taken from reference TRBV7-6 and TRBJ2-3, is GAGVSQSPRYKVTKRGQDVALRCDPISGHVSLYWYRQALGQGPEFLTYFNYEAQQDKSGLPNDRFSAERPEGSISTLTIQRTEQRDSAMYRCASSLGQGENTQYFGPGTRLTVL.

This clone has more than one count but fewer than ten. The V and J genes are TRBV18 and TRBJ2-7; TRBD1 agrees at 11 bases. The V segment lost 6 bases and the J segment 3 bases; nucleotides outside the gene matches: 7. This CDR3 comprises 15 residues. The germline V gene encodes CDR1 KGHSH and CDR2 LQKENI. The CDR3 spells CASSGGTGGNYEQYF. For the CDR3, the DNA is TGTGCCAGCTCCGGGGGGACAGGGGGGAACTACGAGCAGTACTTC.

V and J are TRBV5-1 and TRBJ2-7; D not resolved. Germline-derived CDR1 and CDR2 are SGHRS and YFSETQ. This CDR3 spans 13 amino acids. Trimming took 0 bases from V and 3 from J, leaving 7 bases between them. Written as DNA, the CDR3 is TGCGCCAGCAGCTTGGATGGGCGCTACGAGCAGTACTTC. Translated: CASSLDGRYEQYF.

The chain carries TRBV28 and TRBJ1-4; TRBD1 matches 8 bases. Germline lookup yields CDR1 MDHEN and CDR2 SYDVKM. The CDR3 runs to 14 residues. V shed 3 bases and J 8 bases; nucleotides not matched to a gene: 5. The CDR3 coding sequence is TGTGCCAGCAGTTTCCAGGGGGCGCGGGAAAAACTGTTTTTT. Translated, it gives CASSFQGAREKLFF.

This chain connects TRBV2 to TRBJ1-4; D possibly corresponds to TRBD1 (5 bases). CDR1 and CDR2 (germline): SNHLY, FYNNEI. The CDR3 is 13 amino acids. V was pared by 7 bases and J by 3 bases, with 9 bases between. CDR3 in amino acids: CASKDIPNEKLFF. Written as DNA, the CDR3 is TGTGCCAGCAAGGACATCCCTAATGAAAAACTGTTTTTT.

The genes are TRBV7-3 and TRBJ2-1, with unresolved D. The germline V gene has CDR1 SGHTA and CDR2 FQGTGA. V was shortened by 5 bases and J by 5 bases, with 13 bases between the two germline ends. This CDR3 spans 14 amino acids. The chain's CDR3 is CASSTQNENNEQFF. The CDR3 nucleotides read TGTGCCAGCAGCACCCAAAATGAGAACAATGAGCAGTTCTTC.

The chain has TRBV18 and TRBJ2-7, with 10 bases that match TRBD1. V lost 5 bases to trimming and J lost 5 bases; unmatched junction nucleotides: 6. The CDR3 contains 14 residues. Germline V gene data show CDR1 as KGHSH and CDR2 as LQKENI. Written as DNA, the CDR3 is TGTGCCAGCTCAGAGGGACAGGGGCTTGACGAGCAGTACTTC. This gives the protein CASSEGQGLDEQYF.

The genes are TRBV9 and TRBJ2-2; D not resolved. The V gene lost 0 bases and the J gene lost 6 bases, with 9 bases spanning the gap. Germline CDR1 and CDR2: SGDLS and YYNGEE. The CDR3 length is 14 residues. The CDR3 here is CASSVVEYPGELFF. In nucleotides, the CDR3 is TGTGCCAGCAGCGTAGTCGAGTACCCCGGGGAGCTGTTTTTT. The full variable domain, with the rest looked up from reference TRBV9 and TRBJ2-2, is DSGVTQTPKHLITATGQRVTLRCSPRSGDLSVYWYQQSLDQGLQFLIQYYNGEERAKGNILERFSAQQFPDLHSELNLSSLELGDSALYFCASSVVEYPGELFFGEGSRLTVL.

This chain uses TRBV27 with TRBJ2-5; 9 bases are shared with TRBD2. The V segment lost 1 base and the J segment 11 bases; nucleotides outside the gene matches: 8. Germline values: CDR1 MNHEY, CDR2 SMNVEV (reference sequence). The CDR3 spans 14 residues. The CDR3 here is CASSLLAGDSEQYF. The CDR3 DNA reads TGTGCCAGCAGTTTATTAGCGGGGGACTCGGAGCAGTACTTC.

The rearrangement joins TRBV18 to TRBJ2-3; 7 nucleotides agree with TRBD2. CDR1 and CDR2 from the germline V gene are KGHSH and LQKENI. J lost 0 bases, V lost 3 bases, and 9 bases had no gene match. The CDR3 extends over 17 amino acids. The CDR3 here is CASSPKLAPPSTDTQYF. The CDR3 DNA reads TGTGCCAGCTCACCCAAACTAGCGCCTCCTAGCACAGATACGCAGTATTTT.

This chain links TRBV7-2 with TRBJ1-5; D unresolved. Trimming took off 1 base at V and 5 bases at J, with 6 bases between the two ends. The CDR3 spans 13 residues. Germline lookup yields CDR1 SGHTA and CDR2 FQGNSA. Here the CDR3 DNA reads TGTGCCAGCAGCTTAGGGGCCGATCAGCCCCAGCATTTT. Protein product: CASSLGADQPQHF. The full variable domain, its missing parts supplied by reference TRBV7-2 and TRBJ1-5, is GAGVSQSPSNKVTEKGKDVELRCDPISGHTALYWYRQSLGQGLEFLIYFQGNSAPDKSGLPSDRFSAERTGGSVSTLTIQRTQQEDSAVYLCASSLGADQPQHFGDGTRLSIL.

This chain joins TRBV6-1 and TRBJ2-7; 7 bases agree with TRBD1. There are 15 residues in the CDR3. Looked up from germline, CDR1 is MNHNS and CDR2 is SASEGT. Unmatched junction bases numbered 11, after V lost 6 bases and J lost 3 bases. The chain's CDR3 is CASRPWTGNLYEQYF. The DNA for the CDR3 is TGTGCCAGCAGACCTTGGACAGGTAACCTCTACGAGCAGTACTTC.

A few counts support this clone. V is TRBV7-2 and J is TRBJ2-1, with 9 bases lining up with TRBD2. V gave up 2 bases and J gave up 4 bases; unmatched junction bases: 9. The V gene's germline CDR1 is SGHTA and CDR2 FQGNSA. This CDR3 has 17 residues. The CDR3 sequence is CASSLLALAGAYNEQFF. CDR3 nucleotides: TGTGCCAGCAGCTTATTGGCCTTAGCGGGGGCTTACAATGAGCAGTTCTTC. The whole variable domain, remainder taken from reference TRBV7-2 and TRBJ2-1, is GAGVSQSPSNKVTEKGKDVELRCDPISGHTALYWYRQSLGQGLEFLIYFQGNSAPDKSGLPSDRFSAERTGGSVSTLTIQRTQQEDSAVYLCASSLLALAGAYNEQFFGPGTRLTVL.

This clone was seen only once. J is TRBJ2-3 and V is TRBV5-5, with D possibly matching TRBD2 (6 bases). There are 14 residues in the CDR3. The germline gives CDR1 SGHKS, CDR2 YYEKEE (reference sequence). The V and J ends lost 2 bases and 4 bases respectively, with 11 bases between them. Written as DNA, the CDR3 is TGTGCCAGCAGCTTACTTAGCGGATCAGATACGCAGTATTTT. Translated, it gives CASSLLSGSDTQYF.

This rearrangement joins TRBV27 to TRBJ2-3, with TRBD2 identical over 13 bases. V was clipped by 0 bases and J by 7 bases; unmatched bases: 4. CDR3 length: 16 amino acids. From germline, CDR1 is MNHEY and CDR2 SMNVEV (reference sequence). The CDR3 coding sequence is TGTGCCAGCAGTTTATCCCGACTAGCGGGAGGTAATACGCAGTATTTT. Its protein product is CASSLSRLAGGNTQYF.

J is TRBJ1-1 and V is TRBV29-1; 9 bases align to TRBD1. With V trimmed by 4 bases and J by 4 bases, 7 bases remained unmatched. CDR3 length equals 14 residues. Germline values: CDR1 SQVTM, CDR2 ANQGSEA. CDR3: CSVGTGVPITEAFF. Here the CDR3 DNA reads TGCAGCGTTGGGACAGGGGTACCCATCACTGAAGCTTTCTTT. Variable domain in full (rest from reference TRBV29-1 and TRBJ1-1): SAVISQKPSRDICQRGTSLTIQCQVDSQVTMMFWYRQQPGQSLTLIATANQGSEATYESGFVIDKFPISRPNLTFSTLTVSNMSPEDSSIYLCSVGTGVPITEAFFGQGTRLTVV.

The chain links TRBV5-1 to TRBJ2-7, with a weak D call TRBD1 (5 bases). CDR3 size: 13 residues. CDR1 is SGHRS and CDR2 is YFSETQ in the germline V gene. Trimming removed 0 bases from V and 3 bases from J, with 7 bases in between. The CDR3 reads CASSLGGHYEQYF. The CDR3 bases are TGCGCCAGCAGCTTGGGGGGCCACTACGAGCAGTACTTC.

The V and J genes are TRBV29-1 and TRBJ2-7; 7 bases align to TRBD1. CDR1 and CDR2 (germline): SQVTM, ANQGSEA. The V and J ends lost 6 bases and 2 bases, in that order; junction bases with no gene match: 7. The length of the CDR3 is 13 residues. As DNA, the CDR3 is TGCAGCGTCCGGACAGGTTTCACCTACGAGCAGTACTTC. Amino acids: CSVRTGFTYEQYF.

There are a few counts of this clone. The V and J genes are TRBV15 and TRBJ2-2; D is possibly TRBD1 (6 bases). Germline V gene lookup returns CDR1 LNHNV and CDR2 YYDKDF (reference sequence). CDR3 length: 15 residues. V was pared by 0 bases and J by 1 base, with 6 bases between. The CDR3 bases are TGTGCCACCAGCAGAGAACAGGGGAACACCGGGGAGCTGTTTTTT. This codes for CATSREQGNTGELFF.

The genes are TRBV28 and TRBJ1-2; perhaps TRBD1 as D (6 bases). The CDR3 is 14 amino acids. The V gene lost 3 bases and the J gene lost 4 bases, with 12 bases spanning the gap. Looked up from germline, CDR1 is MDHEN and CDR2 is SYDVKM. The CDR3 is CASSLQGRPYGYTF. In nucleotides, the CDR3 is TGTGCCAGCAGTTTGCAGGGGCGTCCCTATGGCTACACCTTC.